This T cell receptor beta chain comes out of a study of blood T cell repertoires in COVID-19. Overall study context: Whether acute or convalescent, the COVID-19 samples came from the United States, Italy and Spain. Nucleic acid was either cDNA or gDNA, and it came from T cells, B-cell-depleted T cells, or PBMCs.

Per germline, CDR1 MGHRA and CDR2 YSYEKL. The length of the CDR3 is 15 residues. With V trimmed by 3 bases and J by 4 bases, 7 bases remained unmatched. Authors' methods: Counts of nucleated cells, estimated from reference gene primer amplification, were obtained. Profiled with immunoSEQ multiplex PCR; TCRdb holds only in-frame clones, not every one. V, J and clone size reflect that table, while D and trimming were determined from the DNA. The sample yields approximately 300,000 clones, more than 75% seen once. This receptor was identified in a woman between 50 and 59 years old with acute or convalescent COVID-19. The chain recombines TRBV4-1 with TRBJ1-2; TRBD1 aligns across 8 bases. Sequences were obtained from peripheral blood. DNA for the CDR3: TGCGCCAGCAGCCAGGCCGGACAGGGCACCTATGGCTACACCTTC. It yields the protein CASSQAGQGTYGYTF.